This T cell receptor (beta chain) was captured in a study of stem cell transplantation in POMP-related autoinflammatory disease. Study-wide context: Defective thymoproteasomes were hypothesized to impair CD8+ T-cell positive selection. CD8+ T cells were low and CD4+ cells naive-skewed before transplant.

PRAID combined immunodeficiency and autoinflammation. Here immunoSEQ multiplex PCR was the method, and the copy in TCRdb shows in-frame clones only, minus some. The profile shows 25,000 to 30,000 clones, approximately 85% of them singletons. This CDR3 has 18 residues. Germline V lookup: CDR1 GTSNPN, CDR2 SVGIG (reference sequence). The V segment lost 0 bases and the J segment 1 base; nucleotides outside the gene matches: 11. The sample holds one count of this clone. The chain joins TRBV30 to TRBJ2-2; 7 bases match TRBD2. The clonotype was recovered from a human donor with POMP-related autoinflammation and immune dysregulation (PRAID). Sequencing used CD4+ T cells from PBMCs, obtained before stem cell transplantation. CDR3 sequence reads: CAWSVGRGRVGNTGELFF. In DNA form, the CDR3 reads TGTGCCTGGAGTGTAGGACGGGGGAGGGTTGGGAACACCGGGGAGCTGTTTTTT.